A single sample is the source of the 21 T cell receptor beta chains below, sequenced in a study of PD-L1 blockade in urothelial cancer (dated by TCRdb to the late 2010s). Interpreted using the paper, the time point label stands for: pretreatment peripheral blood. Libraries came from the immunoSEQ multiplex PCR assay. TCRdb mirrors the immuneACCESS table, restricted to in-frame sequences. Some clones are absent from its copies; in checked studies, under half trace to an unresolved V gene, and the reason for the others is unknown. In all, the sample holds 40,000 or so clones, and 65% to 90% of those were seen once. Of the sample, 6.8% is held by the ten largest clones. This material consisted of PBMCs, taken around atezolizumab (anti-PD-L1) treatment. These receptors were obtained from a man in his fifties or sixties with urothelial cancer.

The gene calls are TRBV5-1 and TRBJ2-2; 7 bases fit TRBD1. After removal of 0 bases from V and 0 bases from J, the junction contained 5 bases not matched to a gene. The CDR3 sequence is 17 residues long. CDR1 is SGHRS and CDR2 is YFSETQ in the germline V gene. This CDR3 is CASSLGPQGANTGELFF. CDR3 bases: TGCGCCAGCAGCTTGGGACCCCAGGGGGCGAACACCGGGGAGCTGTTTTTT. Variable domain in full (rest from reference TRBV5-1 and TRBJ2-2): KAGVTQTPRYLIKTRGQQVTLSCSPISGHRSVSWYQQTPGQGLQFLFEYFSETQRNKGNFPGRFSGRQFSNSRSEMNVSTLELGDSALYLCASSLGPQGANTGELFFGEGSRLTVL.

The V call is TRBV15, the J call TRBJ2-7; D is possibly TRBD2 (7 bases). Per germline, CDR1 LNHNV and CDR2 YYDKDF (reference sequence). V dropped 0 bases and J dropped 7 bases, with 22 bases sitting between them. There are 17 residues in the CDR3. The CDR3 region is CATSREPSGGPLGEQYF. The CDR3 bases are TGTGCCACCAGCAGAGAACCCTCGGGGGGCCCCCTCGGAGAGCAGTACTTC.

The chain uses TRBV4-2 and TRBJ1-4; TRBD1 might be the D (6 bases). Germline CDR1 and CDR2: LGHNA and YNFKEQ. The CDR3 consists of 16 residues. The V end was cut by 4 bases, the J end by 0 bases, with 12 bases between. In DNA form, the CDR3 reads TGTGCCAGCAGCCCGGGGGGGGGCGCAACTAATGAAAAACTGTTTTTT. Protein: CASSPGGGATNEKLFF.

V and J are TRBV20-1 and TRBJ1-1, with D uncertain. Germline assignment: CDR1 DFQATT and CDR2 SNEGSKA (reference sequence). The CDR3 is made up of 11 amino acids. With 4 bases removed from V and 1 base from J, the gap between germline ends came to 4 bases. The CDR3 is CSATGNTEAFF. The CDR3 DNA reads as TGCAGTGCTACAGGGAACACTGAAGCTTTCTTT.

This sequence joins TRBV9 and TRBJ2-2, with a possible D match to TRBD2 (6 bases). The V and J ends lost 7 bases and 6 bases respectively, with 16 bases between them. CDR3 length equals 14 residues. Germline loops: CDR1 SGDLS, CDR2 YYNGEE. The CDR3 loop is CASQEGSMSGELFF. CDR3 sequence (DNA): TGTGCCAGCCAGGAGGGATCAATGTCCGGGGAGCTGTTTTTT. The full variable domain, completed using reference TRBV9 and TRBJ2-2, is DSGVTQTPKHLITATGQRVTLRCSPRSGDLSVYWYQQSLDQGLQFLIQYYNGEERAKGNILERFSAQQFPDLHSELNLSSLELGDSALYFCASQEGSMSGELFFGEGSRLTVL.

The sample holds one count of this clone. This chain links TRBV5-5 with TRBJ2-5; D might be TRBD1 (5 bases). V lost 0 bases to trimming and J lost 4 bases, with 13 bases between them. Per the germline V gene, CDR1 is SGHKS and CDR2 is YYEKEE (reference sequence). The CDR3 has 15 residues. Here the CDR3 reads CASSLVVQGPETQYF. The CDR3 DNA follows: TGTGCCAGCAGCTTGGTAGTCCAGGGCCCAGAGACCCAGTACTTC.

This clone was recorded only once. The rearrangement links TRBV7-2 to TRBJ2-5; possible D gene TRBD1, 6 bases. The CDR3 length is 11 residues. V lost 1 base and J 10 bases, leaving 7 bases between the germline ends. Germline assignment: CDR1 SGHTA and CDR2 FQGNSA. CDR3 sequence reads: CASSLEGDQYF. In DNA, the CDR3 is TGTGCCAGCAGCTTAGAGGGGGACCAGTACTTC.

The V call is TRBV9, the J call TRBJ2-7; TRBD1 aligns across 8 bases. CDR1 and CDR2 (germline): SGDLS, YYNGEE. The ends lost 2 bases at V and 2 bases at J; junction bases unmatched: 6. This CDR3 has 15 amino acids. CDR3 amino acids: CASSVATGEPYEQYF. The CDR3, as DNA: TGTGCCAGCAGCGTTGCGACAGGGGAACCCTACGAGCAGTACTTC. Filled out from reference TRBV9 and TRBJ2-7, the complete variable domain reads DSGVTQTPKHLITATGQRVTLRCSPRSGDLSVYWYQQSLDQGLQFLIQYYNGEERAKGNILERFSAQQFPDLHSELNLSSLELGDSALYFCASSVATGEPYEQYFGPGTRLTVT.

This chain uses TRBV11-1 with TRBJ2-1; 14 nucleotides line up with TRBD2. Germline V CDR1 and CDR2: SGHAT, FQDESV (reference sequence). The CDR3 is 17 amino acids. V lost 4 bases and J lost 7; bases outside the gene matches: 9. In DNA, the CDR3 is TGTGCCAGCAGCTACGGACTAGCGGGGGGACCAGAGAATGAGCAGTTCTTC. Protein product: CASSYGLAGGPENEQFF.

This rearrangement joins TRBV30 to TRBJ2-7; TRBD1 agrees at 7 bases. The CDR3 is 11 residues long. Germline-derived CDR1 and CDR2 are GTSNPN and SVGIG (reference sequence). The ends lost 5 bases at V and 7 bases at J; junction bases unmatched: 5. CDR3 residues: CAWGTRGEQYF. For the CDR3, the DNA is TGTGCCTGGGGGACCAGGGGGGAGCAGTACTTC.

V usage is TRBV11-1 and J usage is TRBJ2-5, with TRBD2 matching over 10 bases. Trimming removed 5 bases from V and 2 bases from J; junction bases left unmatched: 11. Germline V gene lookup returns CDR1 SGHAT and CDR2 FQDESV (reference sequence). The CDR3 is 17 amino acids. CDR3 nucleotide sequence: TGTGCCAGCAGCCATACTAATAGCGGGGGGCAACAAGAGACCCAGTACTTC. This encodes CASSHTNSGGQQETQYF.

The chain joins TRBV9 to TRBJ2-1, with D possibly being TRBD1 (5 bases). Germline CDR1 is SGDLS and CDR2 is YYNGEE. The CDR3 has 14 residues. V was cut by 0 bases and J by 6 bases, with 10 bases left in between. The CDR3 loop is CASSVETGPNEQFF. The CDR3 DNA sequence: TGTGCCAGCAGCGTAGAAACAGGCCCCAATGAGCAGTTCTTC.

This sequence joins TRBV5-8 and TRBJ2-1; D is unclear. Germline lookup yields CDR1 SGHTS and CDR2 YDEGEE. V shed 1 base and J shed 2 bases, with 7 bases lying between them. This CDR3 has 14 amino acids. The CDR3 here is CASSLPGTYNEQFF. CDR3 DNA sequence: TGTGCCAGCAGCTTGCCAGGAACCTACAATGAGCAGTTCTTC. Variable domain in full (rest from reference TRBV5-8 and TRBJ2-1): EAGVTQSPTHLIKTRGQQATLRCSPISGHTSVYWYQQALGLGLQFLLWYDEGEERNRGNFPPRFSGRQFPNYSSELNVNALELEDSALYLCASSLPGTYNEQFFGPGTRLTVL.

The rearrangement joins TRBV5-1 to TRBJ2-4; D gene uncertain. Trimming pared 0 bases from V and 6 bases from J, leaving 7 bases between. Germline CDR1 and CDR2: SGHRS and YFSETQ. The CDR3 loop spans 13 amino acids. CDR3 in amino acids: CASSLDPSNIQYF. CDR3 nucleotides: TGCGCCAGCAGCTTGGATCCGTCAAACATTCAGTACTTC.

This clone was counted only a few times. This rearrangement joins TRBV18 to TRBJ2-5, with 8 bases lining up with TRBD1. CDR1 and CDR2 from the germline V gene are KGHSH and LQKENI. V shed 4 bases and J 2 bases; nucleotides not matched to a gene: 6. The CDR3 spans 15 residues. Written as DNA, the CDR3 is TGTGCCAGCTCACTGGACAGGGTCCAACAAGAGACCCAGTACTTC. Translating gives CASSLDRVQQETQYF.

V and J are TRBV5-4 and TRBJ2-1, with TRBD1 matching over 10 bases. The CDR3 has 14 residues. Germline V CDR1 and CDR2: SGHNT, YYREEE (reference sequence). The trim removed 7 bases at V and 4 bases at J, leaving 5 bases unmatched. The CDR3 loop is CASVGQGIYNEQFF. The CDR3 coding sequence is TGTGCCAGCGTGGGACAGGGGATTTACAATGAGCAGTTCTTC.

This rearrangement joins TRBV19 to TRBJ2-7; 9 bases align to TRBD1. V was clipped by 5 bases and J by 6 bases; unmatched bases: 11. The CDR3 is 15 amino acids. CDR1 and CDR2 from the germline V gene are LNHDA and SQIVND (reference sequence). DNA for the CDR3: TGTGCCAGTAGTCCACCGGGACAGGGTCTTGGCGAGCAGTACTTC. This sequence encodes CASSPPGQGLGEQYF.

The gene calls are TRBV9 and TRBJ2-7, with 8 nucleotides matching TRBD2. This CDR3 is built from 15 residues. J was trimmed by 2 bases and V by 0 bases; bases with no gene match: 4. From germline, CDR1 is SGDLS and CDR2 YYNGEE. CDR3 residues: CASSVAGGLAYEQYF. As DNA, the CDR3 is TGTGCCAGCAGCGTAGCGGGGGGGCTGGCCTACGAGCAGTACTTC.

This rearrangement joins TRBV2 to TRBJ1-6; TRBD1 matches at 7 bases. The CDR3 contains 17 residues. V dropped 6 bases and J dropped 7; count of bases not matched to a gene: 15. From germline, CDR1 is SNHLY and CDR2 FYNNEI. CDR3 in DNA: TGTGCCAGCAGAGAGATCATACCGGGACAGAACAATTCACCCCTCCACTTT. It codes for CASREIIPGQNNSPLHF.

The chain combines TRBV6-6 with TRBJ1-4; D is perhaps TRBD1 (5 bases). Germline CDR1 and CDR2: MNHNY and SVGAGI (reference sequence). The CDR3 is made up of 13 amino acids. Trimming removed 5 bases at V and 4 bases at J, with 8 bases between. CDR3 DNA: TGTGCCAGCAGTCAGGACAATAATGAAAAACTGTTTTTT. Protein: CASSQDNNEKLFF.

The V and J genes are TRBV7-2 and TRBJ1-1; 7 bases line up with TRBD1. Germline CDR1 SGHTA, CDR2 FQGNSA. This CDR3 contains 13 residues. With V trimmed by 2 bases and J by 8 bases, 5 bases remained unmatched. The CDR3 loop reads CASSLNPGQEAFF. The CDR3 region has the DNA TGTGCCAGCAGCTTAAACCCGGGACAGGAAGCTTTCTTT. Using reference TRBV7-2 and TRBJ1-1 for the parts outside the CDR3, the full variable domain is GAGVSQSPSNKVTEKGKDVELRCDPISGHTALYWYRQSLGQGLEFLIYFQGNSAPDKSGLPSDRFSAERTGGSVSTLTIQRTQQEDSAVYLCASSLNPGQEAFFGQGTRLTVV.